This T cell receptor (beta chain) stems from a study of T-cell memory formation after mild COVID-19. General study results and limits: Among CD4+ contracting clones, most were CM and EM, and CD8+ ones EMRA.

V was clipped by 3 bases and J by 4 bases; unmatched bases: 11. CDR1 and CDR2 (germline): SGHTA, FQGNSA. This CDR3 is built from 17 residues. MiXCR was run by TCRdb on the 5' RACE reads, yielding one entry per CDR3 protein. The table includes tens of thousands of distinct CDR3 sequences, 6% to 7.5% detected once. Concerning this clonotype itself: Its cognate antigen is unknown.

This TCR was sampled from an adult who had mild COVID-19 (a few samples of this study predate the infection). Cell type and time point are not known. The sample was PBMCs or a T cell subset sorted from them (not recorded which). The chain carries TRBV7-2 and TRBJ2-1, with 8 bases aligning to TRBD2. CDR3 nucleotide sequence: TGTGCCAGCAGCTTTCTCCCAGCGGGAGAGGTATACAATGAGCAGTTCTTC. Its translation is CASSFLPAGEVYNEQFF.